These 5 T cell receptor beta chains originate from one sample sequenced in a study of breast tumors, draining lymph nodes, adjacent tissues. In TCRdb, the multiplex PCR reads were re-called with MiXCR into one record per CDR3 protein. Here the sample spans 80,000 to 130,000 distinct CDR3 sequences, about 20% being singletons. Axillary draining lymph nodes of breast cancer patients supplied the node samples. Material for sequencing was axillary lymph node tissue. The receptors here all came from a female donor with breast cancer. Some clones in this sample may be carry-over from other donors' samples.

A remark on this clonotype: Possible read error: a much larger clone is one base away. The V gene is TRBV25-1, the J gene TRBJ2-7, with 7 bases matching TRBD1. Unmatched junction bases numbered 5, after V lost 6 bases and J lost 6 bases. This CDR3 contains 12 residues. Germline CDR1 is MGHDK and CDR2 is SYGVNS. In nucleotides, the CDR3 is TGTGCCAGCAGGGAAGGGGGCAGCGAGCAGTACTTC. This codes for CASREGGSEQYF.

This clonotype was counted at least ten times. The chain has TRBV29-1 and TRBJ1-2, with TRBD1 matching 9 bases. The trim removed 0 bases at V and 4 bases at J, leaving 6 bases unmatched. Germline V CDR1 and CDR2: SQVTM, ANQGSEA. The CDR3 has 15 residues. The CDR3 nucleotides read TGCAGCGTTGAAGAAGGAGACAGGGGGGGCTATGGCTACACCTTC. Its translation is CSVEEGDRGGYGYTF.

In this sample, this clonotype turned up many times. This sequence joins TRBV5-1 and TRBJ2-2; D is undetermined. The CDR3 contains 12 residues. With 3 bases removed from V and 11 bases from J, the gap between germline ends came to 11 bases. Germline CDR1 reads SGHRS; CDR2 reads YFSETQ. For the CDR3, the DNA is TGCGCCAGCAGCTCGGACGGAGCAGAGCTGTTTTTT. It translates to CASSSDGAELFF.

On this clonotype itself: This may come from a read error, since a much larger clone is one base off. The gene calls are TRBV19 and TRBJ1-4; the D is unclear. The germline gives CDR1 LNHDA, CDR2 SQIVND (reference sequence). This CDR3 contains 15 residues. This CDR3 reads CASSPGRGDNENLFF. As DNA, the CDR3 is TGTGCCAGTAGTCCCGGCCGAGGAGACAATGAAAACCTGTTTTTT.

About this clonotype: A much bigger clone sits one base away, suggesting this may be a read error. V usage is TRBV7-9 and J usage is TRBJ2-7; weak D call: TRBD1 (7 bases). The CDR3 length is 13 residues. Germline V CDR1 and CDR2: SEHNR, FQNEAQ (reference sequence). CDR3 in DNA: TGTACCAGCAGCCATACACAGGGGAGGGAGCAGTACTTC. Residues: CTSSHTQGREQYF.